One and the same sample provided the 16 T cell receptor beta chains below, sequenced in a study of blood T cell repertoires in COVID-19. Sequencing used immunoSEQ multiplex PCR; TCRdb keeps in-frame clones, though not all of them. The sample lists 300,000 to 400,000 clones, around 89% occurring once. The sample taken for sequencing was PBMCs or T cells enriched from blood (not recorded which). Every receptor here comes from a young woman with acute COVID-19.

The CDR3 coding sequence is TGTGCCAGCAGTTACGGGGGGTCGGGAGGCGAGCAGTACTTC. Translation gives CASSYGGSGGEQYF. This chain links TRBV6-5 with TRBJ2-7; 7 bases map to TRBD2. The CDR3 is made up of 14 amino acids. Germline trimming cut 2 bases from V and 6 bases from J; bases unmatched to any gene: 7. Germline V CDR1 and CDR2: MNHEY, SVGAGI.

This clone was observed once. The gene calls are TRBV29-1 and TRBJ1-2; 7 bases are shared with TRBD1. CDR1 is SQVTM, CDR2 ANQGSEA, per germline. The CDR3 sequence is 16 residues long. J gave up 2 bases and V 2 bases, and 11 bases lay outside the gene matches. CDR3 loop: CSVELEQGSQNYGYTF. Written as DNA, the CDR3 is TGCAGCGTTGAATTGGAACAGGGGTCACAAAACTATGGCTACACCTTC.

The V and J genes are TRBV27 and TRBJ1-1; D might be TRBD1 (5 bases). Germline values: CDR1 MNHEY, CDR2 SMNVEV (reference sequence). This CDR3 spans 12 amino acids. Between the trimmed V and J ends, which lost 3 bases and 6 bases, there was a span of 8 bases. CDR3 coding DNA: TGTGCCAGCAGTTTTTGGGGGGCTGAAGCTTTCTTT. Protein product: CASSFWGAEAFF.

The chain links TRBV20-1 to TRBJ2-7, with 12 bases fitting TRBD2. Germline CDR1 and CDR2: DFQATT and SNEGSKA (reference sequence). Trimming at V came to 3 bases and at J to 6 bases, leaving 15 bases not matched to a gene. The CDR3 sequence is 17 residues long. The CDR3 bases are TGCAGTGCTAGTGGGCTAGCGGGGGGGCCGTGGGAGCGCGAGCAGTACTTC. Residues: CSASGLAGGPWEREQYF.

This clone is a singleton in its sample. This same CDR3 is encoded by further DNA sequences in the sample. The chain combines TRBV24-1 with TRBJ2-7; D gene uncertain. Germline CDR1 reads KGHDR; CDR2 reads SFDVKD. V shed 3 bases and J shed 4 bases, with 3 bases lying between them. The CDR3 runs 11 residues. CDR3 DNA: TGTGCCACCAGTGATCGGTACGAGCAGTACTTC. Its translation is CATSDRYEQYF.

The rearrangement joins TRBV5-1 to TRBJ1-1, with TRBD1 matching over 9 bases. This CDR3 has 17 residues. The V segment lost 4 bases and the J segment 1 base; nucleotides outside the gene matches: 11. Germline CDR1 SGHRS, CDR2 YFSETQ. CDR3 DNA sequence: TGCGCCAGCAGCCCCGAGGGACAGGGACCGGAGAACACTGAAGCTTTCTTT. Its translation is CASSPEGQGPENTEAFF.

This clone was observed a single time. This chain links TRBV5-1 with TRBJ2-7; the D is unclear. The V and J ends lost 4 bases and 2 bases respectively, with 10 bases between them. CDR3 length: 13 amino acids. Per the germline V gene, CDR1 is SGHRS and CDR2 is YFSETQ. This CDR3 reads CASSMAGAYEQYF. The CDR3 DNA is TGCGCCAGCAGCATGGCAGGCGCCTACGAGCAGTACTTC.

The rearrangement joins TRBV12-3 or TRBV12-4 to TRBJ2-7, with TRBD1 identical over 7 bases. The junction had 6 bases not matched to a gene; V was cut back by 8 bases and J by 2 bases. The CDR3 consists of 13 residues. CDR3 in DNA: TGTGCCAGCCGTGGACAGGCCCCCTACGAGCAGTACTTC. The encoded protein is CASRGQAPYEQYF.

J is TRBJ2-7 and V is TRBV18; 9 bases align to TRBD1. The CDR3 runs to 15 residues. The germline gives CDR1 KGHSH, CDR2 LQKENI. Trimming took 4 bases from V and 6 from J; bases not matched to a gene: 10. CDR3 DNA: TGTGCCAGCTCACTAGGGGGACAGGGATCTAGCGAGCAGTACTTC. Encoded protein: CASSLGGQGSSEQYF.

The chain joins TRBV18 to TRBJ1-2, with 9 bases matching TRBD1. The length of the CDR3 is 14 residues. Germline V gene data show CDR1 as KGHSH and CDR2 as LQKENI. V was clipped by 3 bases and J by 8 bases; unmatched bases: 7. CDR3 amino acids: CASSPGDRVRGYTF. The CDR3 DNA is TGTGCCAGCTCACCCGGGGACAGGGTGAGGGGCTACACCTTC.

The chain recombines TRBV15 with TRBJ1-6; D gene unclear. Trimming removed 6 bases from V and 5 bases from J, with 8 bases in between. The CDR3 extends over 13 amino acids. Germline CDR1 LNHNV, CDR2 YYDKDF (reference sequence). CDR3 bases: TGTGCCACCAGTGAGGCAGATAATTCACCCCTCCACTTT. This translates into CATSEADNSPLHF.

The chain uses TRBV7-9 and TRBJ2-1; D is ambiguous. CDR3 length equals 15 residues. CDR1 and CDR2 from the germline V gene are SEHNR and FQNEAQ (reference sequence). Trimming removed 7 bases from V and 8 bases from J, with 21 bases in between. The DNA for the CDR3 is TGTGCCAGCAAATCCGCGGCCCCAGCTTTGGATGAGCAGTTCTTC. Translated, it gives CASKSAAPALDEQFF.

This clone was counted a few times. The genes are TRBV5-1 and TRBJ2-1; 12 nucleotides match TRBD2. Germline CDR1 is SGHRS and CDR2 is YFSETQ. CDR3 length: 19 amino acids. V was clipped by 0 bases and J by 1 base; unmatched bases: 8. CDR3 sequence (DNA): TGCGCCAGCAGCTTGGCGACTAGCGGGGGCCCCTATTCCTACAATGAGCAGTTCTTC. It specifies CASSLATSGGPYSYNEQFF.

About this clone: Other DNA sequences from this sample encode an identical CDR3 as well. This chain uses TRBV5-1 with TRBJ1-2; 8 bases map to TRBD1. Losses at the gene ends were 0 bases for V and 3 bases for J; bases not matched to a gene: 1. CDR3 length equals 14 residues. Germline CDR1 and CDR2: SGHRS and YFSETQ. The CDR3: CASSLGQGYYGYTF. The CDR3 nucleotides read TGCGCCAGCAGCTTGGGACAGGGGTACTATGGCTACACCTTC.

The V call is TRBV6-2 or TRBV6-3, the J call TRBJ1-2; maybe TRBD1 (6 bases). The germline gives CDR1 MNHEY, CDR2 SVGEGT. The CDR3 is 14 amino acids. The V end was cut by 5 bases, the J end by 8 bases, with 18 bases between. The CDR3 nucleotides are TGTGCCAGCAGTGATGCGACAGGTATGGGCGGCTACACCTTC. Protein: CASSDATGMGGYTF.

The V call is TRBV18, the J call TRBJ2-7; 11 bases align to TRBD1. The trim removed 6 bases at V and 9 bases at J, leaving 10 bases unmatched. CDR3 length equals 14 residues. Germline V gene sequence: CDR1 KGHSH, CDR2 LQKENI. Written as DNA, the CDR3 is TGTGCCAGCTCTCTGGGACAGGGGGAAGTGGGGCAGTACTTC. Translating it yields CASSLGQGEVGQYF.